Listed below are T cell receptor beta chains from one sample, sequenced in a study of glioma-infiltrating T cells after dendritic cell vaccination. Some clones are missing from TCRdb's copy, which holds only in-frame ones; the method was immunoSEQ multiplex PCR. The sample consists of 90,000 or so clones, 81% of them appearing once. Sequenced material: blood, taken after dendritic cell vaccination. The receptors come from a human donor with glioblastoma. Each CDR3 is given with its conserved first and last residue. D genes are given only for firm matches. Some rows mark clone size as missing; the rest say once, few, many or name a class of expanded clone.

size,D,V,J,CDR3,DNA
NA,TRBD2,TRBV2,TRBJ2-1,CASGPRAGLGYNEQFF,TGTGCCAGCGGCCCGCGGGCCGGACTAGGTTACAATGAGCAGTTCTTC
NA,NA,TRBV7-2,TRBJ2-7,CASSFSYEQYF,TGTGCCAGCAGTTTCTCCTACGAGCAGTACTTC
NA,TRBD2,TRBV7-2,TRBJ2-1,CASSLGLLAGSYNEQFF,TGTGCCAGCAGCTTAGGATTACTAGCGGGGAGCTACAATGAGCAGTTCTTC
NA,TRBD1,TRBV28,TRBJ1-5,CASSYGGQGNQPQHF,TGTGCCAGCAGTTACGGGGGACAGGGGAATCAGCCCCAGCATTTT
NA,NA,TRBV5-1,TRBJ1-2,CASRPPTQGLGYTF,TGCGCCAGCAGACCCCCTACTCAGGGTCTTGGCTACACCTTC
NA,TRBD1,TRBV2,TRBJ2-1,CASSLDRANEQFF,TGTGCCAGCAGTCTCGACAGGGCCAATGAGCAGTTCTTC
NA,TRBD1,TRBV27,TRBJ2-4,CASSPMGPGQGVTNIQYF,TGTGCCAGCAGCCCCATGGGGCCGGGACAGGGGGTCACAAACATTCAGTACTTC
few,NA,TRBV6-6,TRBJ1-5,CASSSSSDQPQHF,TGTGCCAGCAGTAGCAGCAGCGACCAGCCCCAGCATTTT
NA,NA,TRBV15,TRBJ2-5,CATSKGVQETQYF,TGTGCCACCAGCAAAGGGGTCCAAGAGACCCAGTACTTC
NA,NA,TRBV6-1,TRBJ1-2,CASTMTTLHYGYTF,TGTGCCAGCACTATGACAACGCTTCACTATGGCTACACCTTC
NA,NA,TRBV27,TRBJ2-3,CASSWTSYTDTQYF,TGTGCCAGCAGTTGGACAAGTTACACAGATACGCAGTATTTT
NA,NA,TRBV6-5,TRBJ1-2,CASSSLGPAGYTF,TGTGCCAGCAGTTCCCTGGGCCCCGCCGGCTACACCTTC
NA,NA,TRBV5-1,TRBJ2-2,CASSLTDRNTGELFF,TGCGCCAGCAGCCTGACGGACAGGAACACCGGGGAGCTGTTTTTT
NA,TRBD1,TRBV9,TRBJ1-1,CASSVRGQKGTEAFF,TGTGCCAGCAGCGTCAGGGGGCAGAAGGGCACTGAAGCTTTCTTT
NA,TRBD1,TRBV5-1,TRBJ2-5,CASSLGLRQGEETQYF,TGCGCCAGCAGCTTGGGCCTAAGACAGGGGGAAGAGACCCAGTACTTC
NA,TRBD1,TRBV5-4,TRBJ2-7,CASSSMDRSEYEQYF,TGTGCCAGCAGCTCTATGGACAGGTCCGAGTACGAGCAGTACTTC
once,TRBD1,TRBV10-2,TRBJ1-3,CASSPAQGASGNTIYF,TGCGCCAGCAGTCCTGCACAGGGGGCTTCTGGAAACACCATATATTTT
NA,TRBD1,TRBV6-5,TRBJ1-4,CASTDRATNEKLFF,TGTGCCAGCACCGACAGGGCTACTAATGAAAAACTGTTTTTT
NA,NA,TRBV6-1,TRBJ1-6,CASSGEGSSYNSPLHF,TGTGCCAGCAGTGGGGAGGGGAGCTCCTATAATTCACCCCTCCACTTT
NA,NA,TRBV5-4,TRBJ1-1,CASSLGGSGMNTEAFF,TGTGCCAGCAGTTTGGGGGGCTCTGGGATGAACACTGAAGCTTTCTTT